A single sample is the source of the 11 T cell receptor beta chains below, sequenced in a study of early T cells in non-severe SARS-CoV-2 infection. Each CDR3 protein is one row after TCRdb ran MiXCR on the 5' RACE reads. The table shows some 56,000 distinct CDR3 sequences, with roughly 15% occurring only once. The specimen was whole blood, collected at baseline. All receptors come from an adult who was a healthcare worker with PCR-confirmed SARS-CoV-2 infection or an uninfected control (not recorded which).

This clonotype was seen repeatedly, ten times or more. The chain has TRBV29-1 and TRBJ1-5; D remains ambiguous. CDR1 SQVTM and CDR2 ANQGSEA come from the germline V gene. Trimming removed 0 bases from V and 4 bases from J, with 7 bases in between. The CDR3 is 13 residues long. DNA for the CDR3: TGCAGCGTTGAAGAGCACAGAAATCAGCCCCAGCATTTT. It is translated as CSVEEHRNQPQHF.

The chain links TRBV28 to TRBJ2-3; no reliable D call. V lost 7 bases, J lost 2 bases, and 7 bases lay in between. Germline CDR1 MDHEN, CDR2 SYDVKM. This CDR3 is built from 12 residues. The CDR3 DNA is TGTGCCAGCAAGGTAGACACAGATACGCAGTATTTT. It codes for CASKVDTDTQYF.

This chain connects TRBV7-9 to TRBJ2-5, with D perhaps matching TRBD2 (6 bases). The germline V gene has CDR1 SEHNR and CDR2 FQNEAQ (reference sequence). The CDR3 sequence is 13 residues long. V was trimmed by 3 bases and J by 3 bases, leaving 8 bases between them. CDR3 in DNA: TGTGCCAGCAGCTTTGGAGGGGAAGAGACCCAGTACTTC. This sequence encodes CASSFGGEETQYF.

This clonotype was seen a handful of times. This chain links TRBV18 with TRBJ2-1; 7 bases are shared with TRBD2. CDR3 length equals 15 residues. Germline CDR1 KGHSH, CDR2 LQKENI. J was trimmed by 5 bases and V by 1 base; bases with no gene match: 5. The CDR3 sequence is CASSPLTRGDNEQFF. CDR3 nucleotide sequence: TGTGCCAGCTCACCACTGACTCGGGGGGACAATGAGCAGTTCTTC.

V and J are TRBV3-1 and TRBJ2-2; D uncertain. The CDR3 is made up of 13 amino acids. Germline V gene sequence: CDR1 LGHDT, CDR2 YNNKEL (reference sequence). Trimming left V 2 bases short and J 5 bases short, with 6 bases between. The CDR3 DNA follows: TGTGCCAGCAGCCAACGGGCTACCGGGGAGCTGTTTTTT. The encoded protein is CASSQRATGELFF.

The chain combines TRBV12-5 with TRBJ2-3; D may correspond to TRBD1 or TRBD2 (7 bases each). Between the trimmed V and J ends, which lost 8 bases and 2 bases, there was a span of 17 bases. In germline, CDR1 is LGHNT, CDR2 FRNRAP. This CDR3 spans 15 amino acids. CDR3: CASSGRDRLTDTQYF. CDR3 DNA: TGTGCTAGTAGTGGGAGGGACAGACTCACAGATACGCAGTATTTT.

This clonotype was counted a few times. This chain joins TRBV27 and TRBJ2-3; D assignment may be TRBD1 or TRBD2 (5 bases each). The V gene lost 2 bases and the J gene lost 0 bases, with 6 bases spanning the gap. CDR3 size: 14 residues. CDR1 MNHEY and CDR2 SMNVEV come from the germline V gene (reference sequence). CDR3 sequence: CASSLGDSTDTQYF. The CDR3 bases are TGTGCCAGCAGTTTAGGGGACAGCACAGATACGCAGTATTTT.

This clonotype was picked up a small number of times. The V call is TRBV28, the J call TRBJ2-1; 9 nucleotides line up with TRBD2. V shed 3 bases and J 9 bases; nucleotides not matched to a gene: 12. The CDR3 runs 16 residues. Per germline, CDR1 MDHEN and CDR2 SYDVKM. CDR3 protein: CASSFLVGGREGEQFF. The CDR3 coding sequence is TGTGCCAGCAGTTTTCTGGTCGGAGGGCGGGAGGGTGAGCAGTTCTTC.

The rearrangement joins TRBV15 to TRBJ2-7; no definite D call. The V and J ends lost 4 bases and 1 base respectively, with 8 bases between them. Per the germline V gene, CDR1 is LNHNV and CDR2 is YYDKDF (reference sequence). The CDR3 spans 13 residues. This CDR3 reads CATSISGSYEQYF. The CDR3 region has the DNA TGTGCCACCAGCATTTCTGGGTCCTACGAGCAGTACTTC. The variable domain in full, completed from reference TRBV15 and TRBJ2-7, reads DAMVIQNPRYQVTQFGKPVTLSCSQTLNHNVMYWYQQKSSQAPKLLFHYYDKDFNNEADTPDNFQSRRPNTSFCFLDIRSPGLGDTAMYLCATSISGSYEQYFGPGTRLTVT.

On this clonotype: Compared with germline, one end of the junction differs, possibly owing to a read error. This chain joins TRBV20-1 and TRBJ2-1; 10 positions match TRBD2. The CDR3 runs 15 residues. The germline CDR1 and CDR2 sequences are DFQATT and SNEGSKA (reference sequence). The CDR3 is CSARDPLAGYNEQFF. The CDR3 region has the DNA TGCAGCGCTAGAGATCCACTAGCGGGGTATAATGAGCAGTTCTTC.

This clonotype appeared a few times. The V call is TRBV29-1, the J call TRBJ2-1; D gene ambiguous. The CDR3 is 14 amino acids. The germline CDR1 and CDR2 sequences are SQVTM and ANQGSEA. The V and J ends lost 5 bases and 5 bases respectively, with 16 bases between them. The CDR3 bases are TGCAGCGTTAATCTCCGCGTCGGAAACAATGAGCAGTTCTTC. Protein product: CSVNLRVGNNEQFF.